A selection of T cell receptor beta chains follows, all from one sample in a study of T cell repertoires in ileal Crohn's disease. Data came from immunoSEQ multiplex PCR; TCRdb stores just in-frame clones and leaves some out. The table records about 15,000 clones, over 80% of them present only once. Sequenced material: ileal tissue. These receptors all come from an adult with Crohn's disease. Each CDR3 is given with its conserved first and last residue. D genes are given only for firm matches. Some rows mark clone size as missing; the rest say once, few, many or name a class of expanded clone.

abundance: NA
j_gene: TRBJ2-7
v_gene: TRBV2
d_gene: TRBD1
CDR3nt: TGTGCCAGCAGCTGGGACAGACAACGCGGGCAGTACTTC
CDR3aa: CASSWDRQRGQYF

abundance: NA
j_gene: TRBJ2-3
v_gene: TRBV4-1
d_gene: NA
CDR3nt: TGCGCCAGCAGCCAAGCTAGGGAGATAGCTGGGGCAGATACGCAGTATTTT
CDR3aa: CASSQAREIAGADTQYF

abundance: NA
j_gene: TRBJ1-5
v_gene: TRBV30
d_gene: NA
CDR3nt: TGTGCCTGGAGTGCAGGGTATAGCAATCAGCCCCAGCATTTT
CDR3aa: CAWSAGYSNQPQHF

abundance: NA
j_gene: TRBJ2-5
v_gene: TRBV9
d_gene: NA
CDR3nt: TGTGCCAGCAGCGCGGGACTCGAAGAGACCCAGTACTTC
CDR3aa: CASSAGLEETQYF

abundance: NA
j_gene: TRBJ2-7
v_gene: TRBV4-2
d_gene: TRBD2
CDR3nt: TGTGCCAGCAGCCGATCCACGGGAGGCCCCTACGAGCAGTACTTC
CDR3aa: CASSRSTGGPYEQYF

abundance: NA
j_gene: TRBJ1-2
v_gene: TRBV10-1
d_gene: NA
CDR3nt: TGCGCCAGCAGCAGACAGCCTAACTATGGCTACACCTTC
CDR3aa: CASSRQPNYGYTF

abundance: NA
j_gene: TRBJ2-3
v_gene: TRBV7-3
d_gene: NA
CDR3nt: TGTGCCAGCAGCTTAACGCCCACGGGGACAGATACGCAGTATTTT
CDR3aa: CASSLTPTGTDTQYF

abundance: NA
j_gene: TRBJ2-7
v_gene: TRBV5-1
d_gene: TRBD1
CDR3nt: TGCGCCAGCAGCTTCGGAGACAGGGCATTCGAGCAGTACTTC
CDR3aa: CASSFGDRAFEQYF

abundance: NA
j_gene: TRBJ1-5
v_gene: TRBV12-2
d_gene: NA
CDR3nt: TGTGCAAGTCGCTCGGGACAGGAACATCAGCCCCAGCATTTT
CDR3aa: CASRSGQEHQPQHF

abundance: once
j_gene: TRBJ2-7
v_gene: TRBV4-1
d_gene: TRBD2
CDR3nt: TGCGCCAGCAGCCGCCAAGCGGGGGCGGGTCTCTACGAGCAGTACTTC
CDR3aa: CASSRQAGAGLYEQYF

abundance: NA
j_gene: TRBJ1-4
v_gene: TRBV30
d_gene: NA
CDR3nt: TGTGCCTGGAGTGTAAACAGGGTGCACAATGAAAAACTGTTTTTT
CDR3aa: CAWSVNRVHNEKLFF

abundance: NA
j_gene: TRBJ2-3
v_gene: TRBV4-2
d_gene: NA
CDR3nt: TGTGCCAGCAGCCACCCCTCCGGGGAGGACACAGATACGCAGTATTTT
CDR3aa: CASSHPSGEDTDTQYF

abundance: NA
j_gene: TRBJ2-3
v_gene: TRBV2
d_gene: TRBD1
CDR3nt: TGTGCCCGCCGGGACAGGGATACAGATACGCAGTATTTT
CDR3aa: CARRDRDTDTQYF

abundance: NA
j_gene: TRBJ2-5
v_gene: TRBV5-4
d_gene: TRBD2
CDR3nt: TGTGCCAGCAGCTTGGCCAAAGGCGGTCGGGGGGGCGGGACCCAGTACTTC
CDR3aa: CASSLAKGGRGGGTQYF

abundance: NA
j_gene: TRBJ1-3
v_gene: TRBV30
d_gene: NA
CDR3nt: TGTGCCTGGAGCAACAGACACCGCTCTGGAAACACCATATATTTT
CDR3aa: CAWSNRHRSGNTIYF

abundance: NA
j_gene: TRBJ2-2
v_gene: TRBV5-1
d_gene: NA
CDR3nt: TGCGCCAGCAGCCTGAACACCGGGGAGCTGTTTTTT
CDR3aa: CASSLNTGELFF

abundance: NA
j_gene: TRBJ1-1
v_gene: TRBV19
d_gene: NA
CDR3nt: TGTGCCGGAGGGGATGACACTGAAGCTTTCTTT
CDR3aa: CAGGDDTEAFF

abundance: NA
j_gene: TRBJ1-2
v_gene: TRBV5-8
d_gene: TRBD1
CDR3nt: TGTGCCAGCAGCTTGCTGGCACAGGGGGCAAGTGGCTACACCTTC
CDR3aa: CASSLLAQGASGYTF

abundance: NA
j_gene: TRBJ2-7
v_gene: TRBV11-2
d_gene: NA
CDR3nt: TGTGCCAGCAGCCCCCGGGACTCCTTGAACGAGCAGTACTTC
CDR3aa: CASSPRDSLNEQYF

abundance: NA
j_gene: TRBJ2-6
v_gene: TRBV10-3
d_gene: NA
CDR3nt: TGTGCCATCAGCCCCGGGAGCTTGGGGGCCAACGTCCTGACTTTC
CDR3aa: CAISPGSLGANVLTF

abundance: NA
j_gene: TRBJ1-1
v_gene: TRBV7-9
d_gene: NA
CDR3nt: TGTGCCAGCAGCTTAGTAGGGAGTTTGAACACTGAAGCTTTCTTT
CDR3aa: CASSLVGSLNTEAFF

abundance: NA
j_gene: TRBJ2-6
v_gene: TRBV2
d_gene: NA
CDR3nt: TGTGCCAGCTCCGGGACAACTTCTGGGGCCAACGTCCTGACTTTC
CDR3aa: CASSGTTSGANVLTF

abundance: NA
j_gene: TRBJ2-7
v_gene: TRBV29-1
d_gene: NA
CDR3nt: TGCAGCGTGGGCGACGGGAGCTCCTACGAGCAGTACTTC
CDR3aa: CSVGDGSSYEQYF

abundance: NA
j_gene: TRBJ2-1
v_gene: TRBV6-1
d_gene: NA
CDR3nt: TGTGCCAGCAGTGAAGTCGGTTGGGGCGTCCGAGAGCAGTTCTTC
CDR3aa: CASSEVGWGVREQFF

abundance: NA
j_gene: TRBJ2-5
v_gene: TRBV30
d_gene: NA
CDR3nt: TGTGCCTGGAAGGGGAAAGAGACCCAGTACTTC
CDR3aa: CAWKGKETQYF

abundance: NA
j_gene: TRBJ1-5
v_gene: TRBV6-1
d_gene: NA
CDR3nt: TGTGCCAGCAGTGAATCCACGGGGGGAAAGCCCCAGCATTTT
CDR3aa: CASSESTGGKPQHF

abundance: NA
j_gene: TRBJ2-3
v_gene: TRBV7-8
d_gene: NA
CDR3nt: TGTGCCAGCAGCACTAGAGGATCTTACTATACAGATACGCAGTATTTT
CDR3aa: CASSTRGSYYTDTQYF

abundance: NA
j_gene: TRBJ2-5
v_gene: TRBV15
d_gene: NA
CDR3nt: TGTGCCACCAGCATAGGGACTTTTCAAGAGACCCAGTACTTC
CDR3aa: CATSIGTFQETQYF

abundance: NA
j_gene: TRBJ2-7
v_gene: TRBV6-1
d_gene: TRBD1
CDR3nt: TGTGCCAGCAGTGAAACGGGACAGGGATATTACGAGCAGTACTTC
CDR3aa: CASSETGQGYYEQYF

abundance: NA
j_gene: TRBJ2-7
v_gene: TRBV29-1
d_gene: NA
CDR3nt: TGCAGCGTTGTCATTAGCGGCTCCTACGAGCAGTACTTC
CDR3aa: CSVVISGSYEQYF

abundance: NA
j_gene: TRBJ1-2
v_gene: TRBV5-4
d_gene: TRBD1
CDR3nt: TGTGCCAGCAGCCCGGGGACAGGGGGTGTCAGTGGCTACACCTTC
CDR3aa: CASSPGTGGVSGYTF

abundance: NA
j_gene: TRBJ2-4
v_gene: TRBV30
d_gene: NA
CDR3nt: TGTGCCTGGACCCTGGGGGGGCTTTCTAAAAACATTCAGTACTTC
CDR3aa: CAWTLGGLSKNIQYF

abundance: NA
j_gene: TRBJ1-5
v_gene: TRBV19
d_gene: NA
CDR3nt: TGTGCCAGTAGTATAAACAGCTATCAGCCCCAGCATTTT
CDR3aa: CASSINSYQPQHF

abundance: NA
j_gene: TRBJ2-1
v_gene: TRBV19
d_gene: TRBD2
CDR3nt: TGTGCCAGTAGTATGCTGGGGGGAGGGGAGTTCTTC
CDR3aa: CASSMLGGGEFF

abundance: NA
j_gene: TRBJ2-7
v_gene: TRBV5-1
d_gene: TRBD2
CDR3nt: TGCGCCAGCAGCTTGGTGCGGGAGTCCTACGAGCAGTACTTC
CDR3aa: CASSLVRESYEQYF

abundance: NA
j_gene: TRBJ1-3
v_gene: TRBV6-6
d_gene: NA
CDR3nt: TGTGCCAGCAGCCCTCAGGGCTCCTCGGGAAACACCATATATTTT
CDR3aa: CASSPQGSSGNTIYF

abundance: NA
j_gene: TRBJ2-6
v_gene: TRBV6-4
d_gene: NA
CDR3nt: TGTGCCAGCAGTGACGGAGGGGTCGGGGCCAACGTCCTGACTTTC
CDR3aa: CASSDGGVGANVLTF

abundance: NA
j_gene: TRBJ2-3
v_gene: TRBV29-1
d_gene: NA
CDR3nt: TGCAGCGTTAGTACAGGGGATACGCAGTATTTT
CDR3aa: CSVSTGDTQYF

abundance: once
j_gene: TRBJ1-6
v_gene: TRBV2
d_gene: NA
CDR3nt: TGTGCCAGCAGTGAGCAGGACACCCATAATTCACCCCTCCACTTT
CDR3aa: CASSEQDTHNSPLHF

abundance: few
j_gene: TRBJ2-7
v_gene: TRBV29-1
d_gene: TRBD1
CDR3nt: TGCAGCACTCGACAGGGGTCCCACGAGCAGTACTTC
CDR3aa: CSTRQGSHEQYF

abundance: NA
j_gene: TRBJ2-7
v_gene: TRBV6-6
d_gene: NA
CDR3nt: TGTGCCAGCAGTTCCGGGGGAGCCTACTACGAGCAGTACTTC
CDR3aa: CASSSGGAYYEQYF

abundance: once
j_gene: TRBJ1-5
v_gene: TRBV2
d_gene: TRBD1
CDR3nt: TGTGCCAGCAGCTCCGGACAGGGTTATAGCAATCAGCCCCAGCATTTT
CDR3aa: CASSSGQGYSNQPQHF

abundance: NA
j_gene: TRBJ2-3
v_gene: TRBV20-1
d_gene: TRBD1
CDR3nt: TGCACAGGGGGTAGGGCAGATACGCAGTATTTT
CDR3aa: CTGGRADTQYF

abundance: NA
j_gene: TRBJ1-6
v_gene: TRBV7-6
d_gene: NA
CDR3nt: TGTGCCAGCAGCTCGGAGGCAGTTAATTCACCCCTCCACTTT
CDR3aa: CASSSEAVNSPLHF

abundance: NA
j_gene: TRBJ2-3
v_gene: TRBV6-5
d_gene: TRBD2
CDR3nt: TGTGCCAGCAGGCGAGCGGGAGGGGATAATACGCAGTATTTT
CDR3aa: CASRRAGGDNTQYF

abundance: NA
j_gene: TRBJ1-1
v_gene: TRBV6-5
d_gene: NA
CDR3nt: TGTGCCAGCAGTTACTCGGAGGAAGGTGAAGCTTTCTTT
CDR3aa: CASSYSEEGEAFF

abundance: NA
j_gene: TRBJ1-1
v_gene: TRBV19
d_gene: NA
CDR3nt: TGTGCCAGTAGTATAGCCGGACAGTTGAACACTGAAGCTTTCTTT
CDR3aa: CASSIAGQLNTEAFF

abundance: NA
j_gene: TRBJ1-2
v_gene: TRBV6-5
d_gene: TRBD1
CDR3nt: TGTGCCAGCAGCCGCGGACAGGGTCGATATGGCTACACCTTC
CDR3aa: CASSRGQGRYGYTF

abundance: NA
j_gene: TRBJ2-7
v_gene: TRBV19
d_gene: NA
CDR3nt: TGTGCCAGTAGTACTCAGGGAAACAGATTCTACGAGCAGTACTTC
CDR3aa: CASSTQGNRFYEQYF

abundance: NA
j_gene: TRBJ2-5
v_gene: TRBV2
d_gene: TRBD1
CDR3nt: TGTGCCAGCAGTGAGGGTGTGGGACAGGGTCAAGAGACCCAGTACTTC
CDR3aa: CASSEGVGQGQETQYF

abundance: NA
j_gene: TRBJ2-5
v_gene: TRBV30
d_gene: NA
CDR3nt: TGTGCCTGGAGTTATCGAGAGACCCAGTACTTC
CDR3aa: CAWSYRETQYF

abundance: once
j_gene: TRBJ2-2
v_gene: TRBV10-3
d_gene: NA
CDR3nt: TGTGCCATCAGTATGGACAGATTGGGCACCGGGGAGCTGTTTTTT
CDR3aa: CAISMDRLGTGELFF

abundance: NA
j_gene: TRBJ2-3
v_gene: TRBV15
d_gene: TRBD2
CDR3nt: TGTGCCACCAGCAGAGCTAGCGGGGGGCCAGATACGCAGTATTTT
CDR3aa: CATSRASGGPDTQYF

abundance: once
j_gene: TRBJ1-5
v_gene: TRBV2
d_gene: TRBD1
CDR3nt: TGTGCCAGCCTTGGGACAGTAGATCAGCCCCAGCATTTT
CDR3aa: CASLGTVDQPQHF

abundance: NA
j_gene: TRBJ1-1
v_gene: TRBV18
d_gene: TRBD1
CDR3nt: TGTGCCAGCTCACGGCGACAGGGAGGATTGAACACTGAAGCTTTCTTT
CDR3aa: CASSRRQGGLNTEAFF